The 20 T cell receptor beta chains below all came from one sample that was sequenced in a study of cytomegalovirus exposure and HLA in healthy donors. A multiplex PCR was run with 60 Vbeta primers and 13 Jbeta primers. The assay was immunoSEQ multiplex PCR, and TCRdb's table has in-frame clones only and misses some. Among 110,000 to 150,000 clones, 77% were seen once, and the ten largest hold 1.6%. Input material: PBMCs. The origin of the receptors is a female donor in good health and CMV-seronegative.

The chain has TRBV11-3 and TRBJ2-1; 11 bases are a match to TRBD2. Per germline, CDR1 SGHNT and CDR2 YENEEA. The CDR3 extends over 16 amino acids. V was clipped by 1 base and J by 7 bases; unmatched bases: 6. As DNA, the CDR3 is TGTGCCAGCAGCTTAGCTCTAGCGGGGGGCCTGAATGAGCAGTTCTTC. This encodes CASSLALAGGLNEQFF.

The chain links TRBV5-4 to TRBJ1-6, with D perhaps TRBD1 (6 bases). V lost 2 bases to trimming and J lost 7 bases, with 16 bases between them. Germline V gives CDR1 SGHNT, CDR2 YYREEE (reference sequence). This CDR3 comprises 16 residues. This CDR3 is CASSFGQQGGNSPLHF. Here the CDR3 DNA reads TGTGCCAGCAGCTTCGGACAACAAGGGGGAAATTCACCCCTCCACTTT.

The V call is TRBV29-1, the J call TRBJ2-2; 8 bases are a match to TRBD2. V trimming: 1 base; J trimming: 0 bases; junction bases outside the gene matches: 13. The CDR3 runs 19 residues. Germline V gene sequence: CDR1 SQVTM, CDR2 ANQGSEA. CDR3 in amino acids: CSVEGVPGGGRANTGELFF. CDR3 DNA: TGCAGCGTTGAAGGGGTACCCGGGGGGGGAAGGGCGAACACCGGGGAGCTGTTTTTT.

This chain uses TRBV5-4 with TRBJ1-1, with TRBD1 matching over 7 bases. The CDR3 contains 16 residues. The germline V gene has CDR1 SGHNT and CDR2 YYREEE (reference sequence). V shed 2 bases, J shed 1 base, and the junction held 8 bases outside the gene matches. CDR3 in amino acids: CASSFGRQGPNTEAFF. The CDR3, as DNA: TGTGCCAGCAGCTTCGGAAGACAGGGACCGAACACTGAAGCTTTCTTT.

The rearrangement links TRBV5-8 to TRBJ2-7; D is undetermined. In germline, CDR1 is SGHTS, CDR2 YDEGEE. Trimming shortened V by 6 bases and J by 1 base, and 11 bases separated the two germline ends. CDR3 length: 13 amino acids. The CDR3 nucleotides are TGTGCCAGCAACACCGTAAAATCCTACGAGCAGTACTTC. Amino acids: CASNTVKSYEQYF.

The rearrangement links TRBV5-5 to TRBJ1-2; 7 bases match TRBD1. The CDR3 is 13 residues long. CDR1 and CDR2 from the germline V gene are SGHKS and YYEKEE (reference sequence). V lost 4 bases to trimming and J lost 7 bases; unmatched junction nucleotides: 7. DNA for the CDR3: TGTGCCAGCAGCCTCGTAACAGGGGTTGGCTACACCTTC. Its protein product is CASSLVTGVGYTF.

This clone came up once. V gene TRBV21-1 combines with J gene TRBJ1-4; TRBD1, as called in the table, went unchecked against the DNA. TRBV21-1 is given as a pseudogene. The CDR3 length is 15 residues. This chain's CDR3 is CARTGEIRTNEKLFF. Written as DNA, the CDR3 is TGTGCCAGGACAGGGGAAATCCGAACTAATGAAAAACTGTTTTTT.

The chain uses TRBV6-5 and TRBJ1-6; D not resolved. Trimming took off 1 base at V and 10 bases at J, with 14 bases between the two ends. The V gene's germline CDR1 is MNHEY and CDR2 SVGAGI. This CDR3 contains 15 residues. In DNA, the CDR3 is TGTGCCAGCAGTTACTTGCCCACCGAGGGATCACCCCTCCACTTT. As protein: CASSYLPTEGSPLHF.

This chain links TRBV5-4 with TRBJ2-1, with TRBD2 identical over 11 bases. Germline V gene data show CDR1 as SGHNT and CDR2 as YYREEE (reference sequence). Trimming cost V 4 bases and J 3 bases; bases outside gene matches: 9. The CDR3 is 17 amino acids. The CDR3 reads CASSRGTSGTNYNEQFF. In DNA, the CDR3 is TGTGCCAGCAGCCGCGGGACTAGCGGAACGAACTACAATGAGCAGTTCTTC.

The chain carries TRBV30 and TRBJ2-1; TRBD2 agrees at 8 bases. This CDR3 is 14 amino acids long. Trimming cost V 3 bases and J 8 bases; bases outside gene matches: 9. CDR1 is GTSNPN and CDR2 is SVGIG in the germline V gene (reference sequence). The CDR3: CAWRTSVLKYEQFF. Written as DNA, the CDR3 is TGTGCCTGGAGGACTAGCGTTCTTAAGTATGAGCAGTTCTTC.

The chain carries TRBV18 and TRBJ1-1; TRBD1 might be the D (6 bases). V lost 4 bases and J 2 bases, leaving 14 bases between the germline ends. There are 15 residues in the CDR3. Germline CDR1 reads KGHSH; CDR2 reads LQKENI. CDR3 nucleotide sequence: TGTGCCAGCTCACTTGTCGGACAGATAAACACTGAAGCTTTCTTT. Its protein is CASSLVGQINTEAFF.

V gene TRBV28 combines with J gene TRBJ1-4, with 9 positions matching TRBD1. CDR1 MDHEN and CDR2 SYDVKM come from the germline V gene. The CDR3 is made up of 17 amino acids. With V trimmed by 5 bases and J by 7 bases, 14 bases remained unmatched. CDR3: CASSGRDRARFGEKLFF. The DNA for the CDR3 is TGTGCCAGCAGTGGGCGGGACAGGGCTCGGTTTGGTGAAAAACTGTTTTTT.

The rearrangement links TRBV6-6 to TRBJ1-4, with a weak D call TRBD1 (5 bases). Germline CDR1 reads MNHNY; CDR2 reads SVGAGI (reference sequence). V gave up 6 bases and J gave up 5 bases, with 13 bases separating them. The CDR3 covers 14 residues. Here the CDR3 DNA reads TGTGCCAGCAGCCGTACAGGTGCCAATGAAAAACTGTTTTTT. It translates to CASSRTGANEKLFF.

The J gene is TRBJ2-7, the V gene TRBV6-1; 8 nucleotides agree with TRBD1. Germline-derived CDR1 and CDR2 are MNHNS and SASEGT. Unmatched junction bases numbered 9, after V lost 6 bases and J lost 2 bases. The CDR3 totals 15 residues. CDR3 coding DNA: TGTGCCAGCAGATCGGTAGGGACAGGCCCCTACGAGCAGTACTTC. Translated: CASRSVGTGPYEQYF.

The rearrangement uses TRBV10-3 and TRBJ1-1, with D possibly TRBD1 on 6 matching bases. Trimming shortened V by 7 bases and J by 1 base, and 10 bases separated the two germline ends. CDR1 is ENHRY, CDR2 SYGVKD, per germline. This CDR3 contains 13 residues. The DNA for the CDR3 is TGTGCCATCAAGGGGGGGCAGAACACTGAAGCTTTCTTT. Translation gives CAIKGGQNTEAFF.

This clone was seen a single time. The V gene is TRBV7-8, the J gene TRBJ2-2; 11 bases line up with TRBD2. The V gene's germline CDR1 is SGHVS and CDR2 FQNEAQ. Trimming removed 5 bases from V and 5 bases from J; junction bases left unmatched: 7. CDR3 length equals 16 residues. The CDR3 DNA sequence: TGTGCCAGCAGCCCTGGACTAGCGGGCGTAACCGGGGAGCTGTTTTTT. This encodes CASSPGLAGVTGELFF.

This clone was picked up a small number of times. This rearrangement joins TRBV6-1 to TRBJ1-1, with TRBD1 matching over 7 bases. The CDR3 length is 14 residues. Germline loops: CDR1 MNHNS, CDR2 SASEGT. Germline trimming cut 6 bases from V and 0 bases from J; bases unmatched to any gene: 4. This chain's CDR3 is CASRVQGMNTEAFF. The DNA of the CDR3 is TGTGCCAGCAGAGTACAGGGGATGAACACTGAAGCTTTCTTT.

V gene TRBV7-6 combines with J gene TRBJ2-1; 7 nucleotides line up with TRBD1. CDR1 SGHVS and CDR2 FNYEAQ come from the germline V gene. V lost 5 bases and J lost 5; bases outside the gene matches: 9. The CDR3 covers 15 residues. In nucleotides, the CDR3 is TGTGCCAGCAGCCTATCACAGGGGACAGACAATGAGCAGTTCTTC. Residues: CASSLSQGTDNEQFF.

The chain is built from TRBV28 and TRBJ2-1; the match to TRBD2 covers 7 bases. The V gene's germline CDR1 is MDHEN and CDR2 SYDVKM. This CDR3 spans 14 amino acids. Trimming at V came to 3 bases and at J to 9 bases, leaving 8 bases not matched to a gene. CDR3 sequence reads: CASSFVGGDSEQFF. The DNA of the CDR3 is TGTGCCAGCAGTTTCGTGGGGGGGGACTCTGAGCAGTTCTTC. The full variable domain, in which reference TRBV28 and TRBJ2-1 provide the parts outside the CDR3, is DVKVTQSSRYLVKRTGEKVFLECVQDMDHENMFWYRQDPGLGLRLIYFSYDVKMKEKGDIPEGYSVSREKKERFSLILESASTNQTSMYLCASSFVGGDSEQFFGPGTRLTVL.

The genes are TRBV7-2 and TRBJ2-3; maybe TRBD1 (5 bases). V lost 7 bases, J lost 5 bases, and 10 bases lay in between. The CDR3 loop spans 12 amino acids. Germline CDR1 reads SGHTA; CDR2 reads FQGNSA. The CDR3 region is CASNHQGDTQYF. CDR3 DNA sequence: TGTGCCAGCAACCACCAGGGAGATACGCAGTATTTT.